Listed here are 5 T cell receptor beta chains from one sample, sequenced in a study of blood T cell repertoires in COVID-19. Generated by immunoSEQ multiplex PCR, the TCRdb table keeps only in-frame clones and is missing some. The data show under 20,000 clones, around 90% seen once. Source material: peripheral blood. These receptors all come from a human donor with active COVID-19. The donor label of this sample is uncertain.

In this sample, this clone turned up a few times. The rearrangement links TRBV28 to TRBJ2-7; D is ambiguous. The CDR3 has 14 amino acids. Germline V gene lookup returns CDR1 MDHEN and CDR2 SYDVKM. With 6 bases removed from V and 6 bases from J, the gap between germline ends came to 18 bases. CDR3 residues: CASRMSGQKGEQYF. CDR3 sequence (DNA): TGTGCCAGCAGGATGTCGGGTCAGAAAGGCGAGCAGTACTTC.

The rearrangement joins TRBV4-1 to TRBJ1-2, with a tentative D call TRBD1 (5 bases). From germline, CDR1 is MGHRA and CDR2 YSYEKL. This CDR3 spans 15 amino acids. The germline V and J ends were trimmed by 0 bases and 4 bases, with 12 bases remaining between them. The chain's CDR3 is CASSQDLWGGYGYTF. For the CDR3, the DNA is TGCGCCAGCAGCCAAGATCTTTGGGGCGGCTATGGCTACACCTTC.

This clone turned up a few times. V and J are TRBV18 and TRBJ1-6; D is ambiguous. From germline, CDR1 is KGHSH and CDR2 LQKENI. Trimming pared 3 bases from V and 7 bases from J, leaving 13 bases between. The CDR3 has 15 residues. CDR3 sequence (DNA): TGTGCCAGCTCACCCACTCCGGTTCTCAATTCACCCCTCCACTTT. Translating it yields CASSPTPVLNSPLHF.

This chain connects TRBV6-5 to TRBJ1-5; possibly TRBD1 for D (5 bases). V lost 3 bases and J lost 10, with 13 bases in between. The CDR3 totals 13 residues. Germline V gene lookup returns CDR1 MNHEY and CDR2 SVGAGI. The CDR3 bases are TGTGCCAGCAGTTATGGGCGGAGGGGCCCCCAGCATTTT. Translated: CASSYGRRGPQHF.

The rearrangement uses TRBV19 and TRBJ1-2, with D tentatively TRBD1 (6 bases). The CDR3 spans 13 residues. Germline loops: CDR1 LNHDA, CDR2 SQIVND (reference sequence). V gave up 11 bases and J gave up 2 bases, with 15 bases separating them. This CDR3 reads CASTRGANYGYTF. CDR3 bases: TGTGCCTCTACGCGGGGGGCGAACTATGGCTACACCTTC.